Listed here are 18 T cell receptor beta chains from one sample, sequenced in a study of blood T cell repertoires in COVID-19. TCRdb's table, derived via immunoSEQ multiplex PCR, lists solely in-frame clones and lacks some. This sample has 250,000 to 300,000 clones, with 82% found just once. The sequenced sample was PBMCs or T cells enriched from blood (not recorded which). The receptor source for this set is a man aged 35 to 55 who had been exposed to COVID-19.

The J gene is TRBJ2-2, the V gene TRBV3-1 (or the pseudogene TRBV3-2); D might be TRBD1 (7 bases). Trimming pared 5 bases from V and 2 bases from J, leaving 18 bases between. Germline V gives CDR1 LGHDT, CDR2 YNNKEL (reference sequence). This CDR3 contains 17 residues. CDR3 sequence (DNA): TGTGCCAGCAGCTTGAGGAGGGGGCGTGCAAACACCGGGGAGCTGTTTTTT. Protein product: CASSLRRGRANTGELFF.

The chain recombines TRBV19 with TRBJ1-2; TRBD1 is a possible D gene (6 bases). Per the germline V gene, CDR1 is LNHDA and CDR2 is SQIVND (reference sequence). The V and J ends lost 9 bases and 7 bases respectively, with 27 bases between them. The CDR3 extends over 16 amino acids. In nucleotides, the CDR3 is TGTGCCAGCCGATCCACCGGGGGGGGCGCAAGGGGTGGCTACACCTTC. This codes for CASRSTGGGARGGYTF.

This sequence joins TRBV3-1 (or the pseudogene TRBV3-2) and TRBJ1-5, with D perhaps TRBD1 (5 bases). The CDR3 runs 15 residues. The germline gives CDR1 LGHDT, CDR2 YNNKEL (reference sequence). V was trimmed by 2 bases and J by 6 bases, leaving 14 bases between them. CDR3 nucleotide sequence: TGTGCCAGCAGCCAAAGTTGGGGGGTCTCTCAGCCCCAGCATTTT. Residues: CASSQSWGVSQPQHF.

J is TRBJ1-1 and V is TRBV4-2, with 7 bases matching TRBD1. This CDR3 is 15 amino acids long. In germline, CDR1 is LGHNA, CDR2 YNFKEQ. The ends lost 1 base at V and 3 bases at J; junction bases unmatched: 5. CDR3 nucleotides: TGTGCCAGCAGCCAAGGACAGGGCGGGGACACTGAAGCTTTCTTT. The encoded protein is CASSQGQGGDTEAFF.

The V and J genes are TRBV7-9 and TRBJ1-4, with D maybe TRBD1 (6 bases). V gave up 1 base and J gave up 3 bases, with 6 bases separating them. Germline lookup yields CDR1 SEHNR and CDR2 FQNEAQ (reference sequence). This CDR3 has 14 amino acids. The CDR3 nucleotides read TGTGCCAGCAGCTTAGGGGGGCCTAATGAAAAACTGTTTTTT. Its protein is CASSLGGPNEKLFF.

The chain employs TRBV6-4 and TRBJ1-2; D is perhaps TRBD1 (6 bases). Germline CDR1 reads MRHNA; CDR2 reads SNTAGT. This CDR3 comprises 12 residues. V was pared by 8 bases and J by 6 bases, with 13 bases between. CDR3: CASEDSADGYTF. In DNA, the CDR3 is TGTGCCAGCGAGGACAGTGCCGATGGCTACACCTTC.

This clone was counted at least ten times. V is TRBV7-9 and J is TRBJ2-3; D not certain. V gave up 5 bases and J gave up 4 bases, with 7 bases separating them. Per germline, CDR1 SEHNR and CDR2 FQNEAQ (reference sequence). This CDR3 has 12 amino acids. CDR3 sequence reads: CASSPGSDTQYF. The CDR3 DNA reads as TGTGCCAGCAGCCCCGGGTCAGATACGCAGTATTTT.

The chain joins TRBV9 to TRBJ2-3, with 11 bases that match TRBD2. Germline CDR1 and CDR2: SGDLS and YYNGEE. The V and J ends lost 1 base and 0 bases, in that order; junction bases with no gene match: 4. The CDR3 has 17 amino acids. The CDR3 is CASSVRLAGSSTDTQYF. In nucleotides, the CDR3 is TGTGCCAGCAGCGTAAGACTAGCGGGATCCAGCACAGATACGCAGTATTTT.

The chain combines TRBV9 with TRBJ2-3, with a possible D match to TRBD1 (5 bases). The CDR3 is 16 residues long. V lost 0 bases, J lost 0 bases, and 11 bases lay in between. Germline V lookup: CDR1 SGDLS, CDR2 YYNGEE. The CDR3 bases are TGTGCCAGCAGCGTAGATGGGGCCCCTAGCACAGATACGCAGTATTTT. Translation gives CASSVDGAPSTDTQYF.

This chain uses TRBV20-1 with TRBJ1-1; D not resolved. The CDR3 has 14 amino acids. CDR1 is DFQATT and CDR2 is SNEGSKA in the germline V gene (reference sequence). Deletions cut 3 bases from V and 2 bases from J, with 13 bases between. CDR3 in amino acids: CSASTQVRNTEAFF. The CDR3 DNA sequence: TGCAGTGCTAGTACCCAGGTGCGAAACACTGAAGCTTTCTTT.

The chain joins TRBV2 to TRBJ2-1, with 7 bases lining up with TRBD2. The CDR3 consists of 13 residues. V shed 3 bases, J shed 9 bases, and the junction held 5 bases outside the gene matches. Germline values: CDR1 SNHLY, CDR2 FYNNEI. CDR3 loop: CASSEYERGEQFF. Here the CDR3 DNA reads TGTGCCAGCAGTGAGTATGAGCGGGGTGAGCAGTTCTTC. Together with reference TRBV2 and TRBJ2-1, the CDR3 gives the full variable domain: EPEVTQTPSHQVTQMGQEVILRCVPISNHLYFYWYRQILGQKVEFLVSFYNNEISEKSEIFDDQFSVERPDGSNFTLKIRSTKLEDSAMYFCASSEYERGEQFFGPGTRLTVL.

The rearrangement uses TRBV5-6 and TRBJ2-3, with TRBD1 matching over 7 bases. CDR1 SGHDT and CDR2 YYEEEE come from the germline V gene. The CDR3 extends over 17 amino acids. Losses at the gene ends were 4 bases for V and 3 bases for J; bases not matched to a gene: 14. The CDR3 loop reads CASSPPWPGQATDTQYF. Here the CDR3 DNA reads TGTGCCAGCAGCCCCCCCTGGCCCGGACAGGCGACAGATACGCAGTATTTT.

The chain combines TRBV29-1 with TRBJ2-6; no clear D. In germline, CDR1 is SQVTM, CDR2 ANQGSEA. The CDR3 runs to 15 residues. The V and J ends lost 2 bases and 1 base respectively, with 9 bases between them. In DNA, the CDR3 is TGCAGCGTTGAATTGTATGAGTCTGGGGCCAACGTCCTGACTTTC. As protein: CSVELYESGANVLTF.

On this clone: One end of the junction is discordant with germline, which a read error may explain. V gene TRBV7-7 combines with J gene TRBJ2-2; D possibly corresponds to TRBD1 (5 bases). Germline CDR1 reads SSHAT; CDR2 reads FNYEAQ (reference sequence). The CDR3 is made up of 16 amino acids. CDR3 sequence reads: CASSLAGQGNTGELFF. In DNA form, the CDR3 reads TGTGCTAGCAGCTTAGCCGGGCAGGGAAACACCGGGGAGCTGTTTTTT.

About this clone itself: Relative to the germline gene, one junction end is altered; a read error may explain this. The chain carries TRBV7-7 and TRBJ2-5; 10 nucleotides line up with TRBD1. In germline, CDR1 is SSHAT, CDR2 FNYEAQ (reference sequence). CDR3 length equals 19 residues. CDR3 coding DNA: TGTGCTAGCAGCTTAATTGCTCCCTGGACAGGGGGAGGGCAAGAGACCCAGTACTTC. Translated: CASSLIAPWTGGGQETQYF.

The gene calls are TRBV9 and TRBJ1-1, with a tentative D call TRBD1 (6 bases). The V and J ends lost 3 bases and 6 bases respectively, with 15 bases between them. The CDR3 sequence is 14 residues long. The germline CDR1 and CDR2 sequences are SGDLS and YYNGEE. As DNA, the CDR3 is TGTGCCAGCAGCGCCCTGACAGGCAAGGCTGAAGCTTTCTTT. This translates into CASSALTGKAEAFF.

The chain joins TRBV7-8 to TRBJ2-1; D is perhaps TRBD2 (6 bases). CDR3 length equals 14 residues. Germline CDR1 reads SGHVS; CDR2 reads FQNEAQ. Trimming removed 3 bases from V and 7 bases from J, with 13 bases in between. The CDR3 is CASSLVTGENEQFF. The CDR3 DNA follows: TGTGCCAGCAGCTTGGTTACGGGAGAGAATGAGCAGTTCTTC.

This clone was found a few times. The genes are TRBV2 and TRBJ2-5; TRBD2 matches 10 bases. The CDR3 is 16 residues long. Germline trimming cut 7 bases from V and 0 bases from J; bases unmatched to any gene: 8. CDR1 is SNHLY, CDR2 FYNNEI, per germline. CDR3 nucleotide sequence: TGTGCCAGCAAGGGCGGGACTAGCGTTGACCAAGAGACCCAGTACTTC. It yields the protein CASKGGTSVDQETQYF.